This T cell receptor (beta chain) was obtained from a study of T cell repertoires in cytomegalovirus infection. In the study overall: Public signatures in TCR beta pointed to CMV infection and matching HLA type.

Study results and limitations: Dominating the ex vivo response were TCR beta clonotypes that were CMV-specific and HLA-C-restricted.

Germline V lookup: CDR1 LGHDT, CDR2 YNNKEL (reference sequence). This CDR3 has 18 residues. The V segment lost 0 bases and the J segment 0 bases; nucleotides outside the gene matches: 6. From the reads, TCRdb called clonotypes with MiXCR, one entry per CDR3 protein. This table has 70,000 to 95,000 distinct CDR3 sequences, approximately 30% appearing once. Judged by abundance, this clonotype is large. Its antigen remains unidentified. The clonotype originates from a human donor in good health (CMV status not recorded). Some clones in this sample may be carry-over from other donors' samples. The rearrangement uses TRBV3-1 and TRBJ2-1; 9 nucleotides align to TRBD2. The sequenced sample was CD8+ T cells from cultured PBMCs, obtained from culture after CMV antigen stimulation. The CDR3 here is CASSQDLAGDSSYNEQFF. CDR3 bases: TGTGCCAGCAGCCAAGACTTAGCGGGGGATAGCTCCTACAATGAGCAGTTCTTC.